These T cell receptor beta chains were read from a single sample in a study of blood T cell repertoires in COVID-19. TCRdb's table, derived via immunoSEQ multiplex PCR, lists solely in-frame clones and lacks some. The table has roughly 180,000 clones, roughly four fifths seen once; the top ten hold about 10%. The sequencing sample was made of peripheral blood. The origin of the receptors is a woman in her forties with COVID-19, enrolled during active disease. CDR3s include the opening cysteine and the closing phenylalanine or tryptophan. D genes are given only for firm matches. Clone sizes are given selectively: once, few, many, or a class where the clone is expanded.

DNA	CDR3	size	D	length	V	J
TGTGCCAGCCTGGGACTAGCGGGGAATACGCAGTATTTT	CASLGLAGNTQYF	once	TRBD2	13	TRBV2	TRBJ2-3
TGTGCCATCAGTGGGACTAGCGGGGTATACACAGATACGCAGTATTTT	CAISGTSGVYTDTQYF	-	TRBD2	16	TRBV10-3	TRBJ2-3
TGTGCCAGCAGTCTTAGTTACGAGCAGTACTTC	CASSLSYEQYF	-	-	11	TRBV2	TRBJ2-7
TGTGCCAGCAGCCCGACAGGGAGCGCCTACGAGCAGTACTTC	CASSPTGSAYEQYF	few	TRBD1	14	TRBV3-1/TRBV3-2	TRBJ2-7
TGTGCCAGCAGCTTAGGTCCAGGGCCCACTGAAGCTTTCTTT	CASSLGPGPTEAFF	once	-	14	TRBV7-3	TRBJ1-1
TGTGCCAGCAGCTCTCAACAGGGGCTTTCTAGCACAGATACGCAGTATTTT	CASSSQQGLSSTDTQYF	-	TRBD1	17	TRBV7-6	TRBJ2-3
TGCGCCAGCAGCTTGGGCGGGGGCGGGTACGAGCAGTACTTC	CASSLGGGGYEQYF	-	-	14	TRBV5-1	TRBJ2-7
TGTGCCAGTAGGCCGGGACAGGCCTCCTCCTTCTACGAGCAGTACTTC	CASRPGQASSFYEQYF	-	TRBD1	16	TRBV19	TRBJ2-7
TGTGCCAGCAGTGACAGGGCCACCGGGGAGCTGTTTTTT	CASSDRATGELFF	-	TRBD1	13	TRBV12-3/TRBV12-4	TRBJ2-2
TGTGCCAGCAGTGTGAGCTGGGGGCGATTGTCAGATACGCAGTATTTT	CASSVSWGRLSDTQYF	-	-	16	TRBV2	TRBJ2-3
TGTGCCAGTAGTTGGGGGACAGGGGGGGATCAGCCCCAGCATTTT	CASSWGTGGDQPQHF	-	TRBD1	15	TRBV19	TRBJ1-5
TGTGCCAGCAGAACTCAGGGGGCGGGCGACCCGAACACCGGGGAGCTGTTTTTT	CASRTQGAGDPNTGELFF	-	TRBD1	18	TRBV5-6	TRBJ2-2
TGTGCCAGCTCACCGGGACAGGGGTTTGAAGCTTTCTTT	CASSPGQGFEAFF	-	TRBD1	13	TRBV18	TRBJ1-1
TGTGCCAGCAACCAAAGGGAGAGAGAAAAACTGTTTTTT	CASNQREREKLFF	few	-	13	TRBV2	TRBJ1-4
TGTGCCAGCAGTTACTACAGGACAGGGGGCGAAAAACTGTTTTTT	CASSYYRTGGEKLFF	-	TRBD1	15	TRBV6-5	TRBJ1-4
TGTGCCAGCAGCTTAGATTTATTGACTGCCGCGCAGTATTTT	CASSLDLLTAAQYF	few	-	14	TRBV7-2	TRBJ2-3
TGTGCCAGCACCCCGGGACAGGCGACAGGCTACACCTTC	CASTPGQATGYTF	-	TRBD1	13	TRBV7-8	TRBJ1-2
TGTGCCAGCGACAGGCTGGGCAATCAGCCCCAGCATTTT	CASDRLGNQPQHF	-	-	13	TRBV6-4	TRBJ1-5
TGCGCCAGCAGTGACCGAAGCGGGGAAGCTCCTTACGAGCAGTACTTC	CASSDRSGEAPYEQYF	-	TRBD2	16	TRBV10-1	TRBJ2-7
TGCGCCAGCAGGTCTAGCGGGGGGCTGAATGAGCAGTTCTTC	CASRSSGGLNEQFF	-	TRBD2	14	TRBV10-1	TRBJ2-1
TGTGCCAGCAGTTACGCGACAGGGGGCGTGAGACTGTTTTTT	CASSYATGGVRLFF	-	TRBD1	14	TRBV6-2/TRBV6-3	TRBJ1-4
TGTGCCAGCACCATAGGGGCTGTTTACAATGAGCAGTTCTTC	CASTIGAVYNEQFF	-	-	14	TRBV21-1	TRBJ2-1
TGTGCCAGCAGCATGACCGGGAGCTCTGGAAACACCATATATTTT	CASSMTGSSGNTIYF	-	-	15	TRBV3-1/TRBV3-2	TRBJ1-3
TGTGCCAGCAGTACCCCGGGGGGCGGCACAGATACGCAGTATTTT	CASSTPGGGTDTQYF	-	-	15	TRBV27	TRBJ2-3
TGTGCCAGCAGTGAAAATACTGAGACCCAGTACTTC	CASSENTETQYF	-	-	12	TRBV2	TRBJ2-5
TGTGCCAGCAGCACGACAGGGGATGGCGAGCAGTACTTC	CASSTTGDGEQYF	-	TRBD1	13	TRBV7-9	TRBJ2-7
TGTGCCAGCAGCCCCGTGGTTATTAGCGGAAATCACAATGAGCAGTTCTTC	CASSPVVISGNHNEQFF	-	-	17	TRBV11-2	TRBJ2-1
TGTGCCAGCAGTTTTTTTCAGGGGGCGAAAGGCTACACCTTC	CASSFFQGAKGYTF	-	TRBD1	14	TRBV2	TRBJ1-2
TGTGCCACCCCTTCGCTAGCGGGGCTCGAAGGGGTTGAGCAGTTCTTC	CATPSLAGLEGVEQFF	-	TRBD2	16	TRBV2	TRBJ2-1
TGTGCCAGCAGTGACACCCAGGATACGCAGTATTTT	CASSDTQDTQYF	-	-	12	TRBV2	TRBJ2-3
TGTGCCTGGAGACAGGGCCAAGAGACCCAGTACTTC	CAWRQGQETQYF	-	-	12	TRBV30	TRBJ2-5
TGCAGCGTTGAAGTGCCGGCGGATTACAATGAGCAGTTCTTC	CSVEVPADYNEQFF	once	-	14	TRBV29-1	TRBJ2-1
TGTGCCAGCAGCTTTCGGACGGGAGCTAGAGACTATGGCTACACCTTC	CASSFRTGARDYGYTF	-	-	16	TRBV5-5	TRBJ1-2
TGTGCCAGCCAAAGTGGGACAGGGACAAACACCATATATTTT	CASQSGTGTNTIYF	-	TRBD1	14	TRBV6-5	TRBJ1-3
TGTGCCAGCAGTTACTCGATCTCGAGGGTTGAAGCTTTCTTT	CASSYSISRVEAFF	-	-	14	TRBV6-5	TRBJ1-1
TGTGCCACCAGCAGAGAGGGGGCAAGGCAGACCCAGTACTTC	CATSREGARQTQYF	-	-	14	TRBV15	TRBJ2-5
TGTGCCAGCAGTTACTCGACGGGACTACCTAGAGAGACCCAGTACTTC	CASSYSTGLPRETQYF	-	TRBD2	16	TRBV6-5	TRBJ2-5
TGTGCCAGCAGCCCCGGGACTAGCCCGGAGGATGAGCAGTTCTTC	CASSPGTSPEDEQFF	-	TRBD2	15	TRBV9	TRBJ2-1
TGTGCCAGCAGTACACCTAGCGCGAGGTCCCAGTACTTC	CASSTPSARSQYF	-	-	13	TRBV28	TRBJ2-5
TGTGCCATCAGTGAGTCGGGGGCAGGGGCGGCTTTCTTT	CAISESGAGAAFF	-	-	13	TRBV10-3	TRBJ1-1
TGTGCCAGCAGCCGGGCCGCTGAAGCTTTCTTT	CASSRAAEAFF	-	-	11	TRBV3-1/TRBV3-2	TRBJ1-1
TGTGCCAGCAGCAAATCTCTAGCGGGAGGGCACGAGCAGTACTTC	CASSKSLAGGHEQYF	-	-	15	TRBV21-1	TRBJ2-7
TGTGCCAGCAGCGACAGTCCCAGCTCTGGGGCCAACGTCCTGACTTTC	CASSDSPSSGANVLTF	-	-	16	TRBV2	TRBJ2-6